This T cell receptor (beta chain) was recorded in a study of T cells in Graves' hyperthyroidism and ophthalmopathy. Germline values: CDR1 MNHNS, CDR2 SASEGT. The CDR3 runs to 13 residues. With 6 bases removed from V and 4 bases from J, the gap between germline ends came to 7 bases. The TCR beta CDR3 regions underwent amplification using RNA transcripts as the source. Initially, a first-round RT-PCR of the TCR CDR3 employed the HTBI primer set. MiXCR, run by TCRdb on the multiplex PCR reads, gives a single entry per CDR3 protein. The sample records approximately 700,000 distinct CDR3 sequences, roughly 46% being singletons.

This clonotype originated in an adult man with Graves' disease, either hyperthyroidism or ophthalmopathy (not recorded which). This chain links TRBV6-1 with TRBJ2-6; D remains ambiguous. Material for sequencing was peripheral blood or thyroid tissue (not recorded which). The CDR3 DNA is TGTGCCAGCAGGCTGACAGGGGCCAACGTCCTGACTTTC. This codes for CASRLTGANVLTF.